The 32 T cell receptor beta chains in this list originate from one sample, sequenced in a study of CD8+CD57+ T cells in acquired aplastic anemia. All sequencing subjects had displayed CD8+CD57+ cell expansion on flow cytometry. Genomic DNA, the template, was used for profiling of the TCR beta VDJ and CDR3. TCRdb redid the calling of the reads with MiXCR, one entry per CDR3 protein. The sample includes roughly 250,000 distinct CDR3 sequences, roughly 80% of them seen just once. Sequencing was done on a sample of sorted CD4+, CD8+, or CD8+CD57+ T cells (not recorded which) from PBMCs. These receptors were taken from a human donor with aplastic anemia.

Regarding this clonotype: No conserved phenylalanine or tryptophan ends this CDR3, so it is likely a read error. No DNA is shown, since the ends of the CDR3 on it are uncertain; the CDR3 is the one TCRdb lists. The chain employs TRBV7-3 and TRBJ2-3; TRBD2, the table's D call, was not compared with the DNA. The CDR3 is made up of 13 amino acids, end residues included. The germline CDR1 and CDR2 sequences are SGHTA and FQGTGA. CDR3 amino acids: CASSDAGGSYNEQ.

The chain links TRBV15 to TRBJ2-7, with no clear D. This CDR3 has 14 residues. Germline V gene lookup returns CDR1 LNHNV and CDR2 YYDKDF (reference sequence). Trimming removed 6 bases at V and 8 bases at J, with 20 bases between. The CDR3 spells CATRLGAEHDKQYF. CDR3 DNA sequence: TGTGCCACCAGGTTAGGAGCAGAGCACGACAAGCAGTACTTC.

For this clonotype: One end of the junction is discordant with germline, which a read error may explain. This chain uses TRBV5-6 with TRBJ2-5; no clear D. Germline values: CDR1 SGHDT, CDR2 YYEEEE. The CDR3 contains 14 residues. The CDR3 nucleotides read TGTGCCACCAGCTTGGCGGCAGAGCAAGAGACCCAGTACTTC. Its protein product is CATSLAAEQETQYF.

V and J are TRBV4-2 and TRBJ2-1; 10 bases are a match to TRBD2. Germline CDR1 and CDR2: LGHNA and YNFKEQ. The CDR3 totals 16 residues. V lost 0 bases to trimming and J lost 4 bases; unmatched junction nucleotides: 3. In DNA form, the CDR3 reads TGTGCCAGCAGCCAAGATCTGACTAGCGGGTACAATGAGCAGTTCTTC. Protein sequence: CASSQDLTSGYNEQFF.

This clonotype was seen a single time. No conserved phenylalanine or tryptophan ends this CDR3, so it is likely a read error. The DNA is left out, because the CDR3 cannot be placed on it with certainty; the CDR3 is given as TCRdb lists it. The chain employs TRBV7-8 and TRBJ1-1. CDR1 and CDR2 from the germline V gene are SGHVS and FQNEAQ. From its first to its last residue, the CDR3 has 13 amino acids. CDR3 residues: CASSSTGGRDTQY.

This chain uses TRBV11-3 with TRBJ2-5; 9 bases match TRBD1. Losses at the gene ends were 6 bases for V and 4 bases for J; bases not matched to a gene: 6. The germline V gene has CDR1 SGHNT and CDR2 YENEEA. The CDR3 is 14 residues long. CDR3 region: CASSFTGGAETQYF. Here the CDR3 DNA reads TGTGCCAGCAGTTTCACAGGGGGCGCAGAGACCCAGTACTTC.

This sequence joins TRBV7-2 and TRBJ1-2, with 9 bases matching TRBD1. CDR3 length equals 17 residues. With 0 bases clipped from V and 5 bases from J, the junction kept 10 bases outside the gene matches. In germline, CDR1 is SGHTA, CDR2 FQGNSA. In DNA, the CDR3 is TGTGCCAGCAGCTTAGCCCACGGGACAGGGAGAAGGTATGGCTACACCTTC. It translates to CASSLAHGTGRRYGYTF.

On this clonotype itself: Because the CDR3's place on the DNA is in doubt, the DNA is left out and the CDR3 is given as listed by TCRdb. The rearrangement links TRBV7-2 to TRBJ2-3; the D call TRBD1 from the table was never checked on the DNA. From its first to its last residue, the CDR3 has 13 amino acids. The V gene's germline CDR1 is SGHTA and CDR2 FQGNSA. The CDR3 loop is CAIVAGGSDNTYF.

This clonotype was counted once. Relative to the germline gene, one junction end is altered; a read error may explain this. The chain combines TRBV19 with TRBJ2-7; D perhaps matches TRBD2 (5 bases). Germline assignment: CDR1 LNHDA and CDR2 SQIVND (reference sequence). The CDR3 length is 14 residues. The CDR3 spells CASSIGISAYDQYF. CDR3 DNA: TGTGCCAGTAGTATCGGGATTTCCGCGTACGATCAGTACTTC. The variable domain in full, completed from reference TRBV19 and TRBJ2-7, reads DGGITQSPKYLFRKEGQNVTLSCEQNLNHDAMYWYRQDPGQGLRLIYYSQIVNDFQKGDIAEGYSVSREKKESFPLTVTSAQKNPTAFYLCASSIGISAYDQYFGPGTRLTVT.

A remark on this clonotype: The final CDR3 position lacks the conserved phenylalanine or tryptophan, pointing to a likely read error. It is unclear where the CDR3 begins or ends on the DNA, so no DNA is shown, and the CDR3 is as TCRdb lists it. The V gene is TRBV7-9, the J gene TRBJ2-3; whether TRBD1, the table's D call, matches the DNA was not checked. CDR1 SEHNR and CDR2 FQNEAQ come from the germline V gene (reference sequence). The CDR3 sequence runs 13 residues, both termini included. This CDR3 reads CTSSDGGSYRANV.

Turning to this clonotype: Its ends do not fully match the called genes, so a read error is possible. J is TRBJ2-3 and V is TRBV7-9; TRBD1 agrees at 7 bases. The CDR3 consists of 14 residues. CDR1 is SEHNR, CDR2 FQNEAQ, per germline (reference sequence). Written as DNA, the CDR3 is TGTGCCAGCAGTCGAGCAGGGGGTGGCTCTGGAAACAATTTT. It is translated as CASSRAGGGSGNNF.

For this clonotype: Relative to the germline gene, one junction end is altered; a read error may explain this. The chain uses TRBV7-8 and TRBJ2-3; 7 bases are a match to TRBD1. Germline CDR1 and CDR2: SGHVS and FQNEAQ. This CDR3 region has 13 residues. CDR3 in amino acids: CASGVGGTDTPYF. Here the CDR3 DNA reads TGTGCCAGCGGGGTAGGGGGCACAGACACGCCGTATTTT.

This rearrangement joins TRBV9 to TRBJ2-1, with D perhaps given as TRBD1 or TRBD2 (5 bases each). The CDR3 is made up of 16 amino acids. CDR1 SGDLS and CDR2 YYNGEE come from the germline V gene. V gave up 4 bases and J gave up 9 bases, with 23 bases separating them. The CDR3 reads CASSYQQNFGTGEQFF. The CDR3 bases are TGTGCCAGCAGCTATCAACAAAACTTCGGGACGGGTGAGCAGTTCTTC.

Remarks on this clonotype: An end of the junction differs from the germline gene, which may be a read error. CDR3 loop: CASSLAGGTEAPQF. In DNA, the CDR3 is TGTGCCAGCAGCTTAGCGGGAGGGACCGAAGCGCCCCAGTTT. The gene calls are TRBV7-9 and TRBJ2-3, with 7 bases aligning to TRBD2. CDR3 length equals 14 residues. Germline CDR1 SEHNR, CDR2 FQNEAQ (reference sequence). The full variable domain, in which reference TRBV7-9 and TRBJ2-3 provide the parts outside the CDR3, is DTGVSQNPRHKITKRGQNVTFRCDPISEHNRLYWYRQTLGQGPEFLTYFQNEAQLEKSRLLSDRFSAERPKGSFSTLEIQRTEQGDSAMYLCASSLAGGTEAPQFGPGTRLTVL.

The V call is TRBV9, the J call TRBJ2-3; a weak D match, TRBD2 (5 bases). Trimming took off 5 bases at V and 9 bases at J, with 16 bases between the two ends. The CDR3 is 13 residues long. Germline CDR1 SGDLS, CDR2 YYNGEE. CDR3 DNA sequence: TGTGCCAGCAGGGACGCGGGCACGGGGACGCAGTATTTT. It codes for CASRDAGTGTQYF.

This chain links TRBV7-2 with TRBJ1-2, with D unresolved. V was cut by 2 bases and J by 14 bases, with 24 bases left in between. Germline values: CDR1 SGHTA, CDR2 FQGNSA. The CDR3 length is 15 residues. This CDR3 is CASSLTRAGNTEATF. CDR3 coding DNA: TGTGCCAGCAGCTTAACTCGGGCCGGGAACACTGAAGCTACCTTC.

For this clonotype: A much larger clone differs by one base, so this may be a read error. V is TRBV10-3 and J is TRBJ2-3; maybe TRBD2 (6 bases). The J call may be mistaken, given a closer DNA end match to TRBJ2-5. The CDR3 length is 15 residues. Per the germline V gene, CDR1 is ENHRY and CDR2 is SYGVKD. CDR3 DNA: TGTGCCATCAGTGACGACGGGGGACCCCAAGAGACCCAGTACTTC. This translates into CAISDDGGPQETQYF.

The chain employs TRBV7-9 and TRBJ2-7, with D perhaps given as TRBD1 or TRBD2 (5 bases each). The CDR3 has 13 amino acids. Trimming cost V 11 bases and J 5 bases, with 19 bases left between them. Looked up from germline, CDR1 is SEHNR and CDR2 is FQNEAQ (reference sequence). This chain's CDR3 is CAGVPGLANEQYF. CDR3 DNA: TGTGCCGGAGTACCGGGGCTAGCCAACGAGCAGTACTTC. Based on the CDR3 plus reference TRBV7-9 and TRBJ2-7, the full variable domain is DTGVSQNPRHKITKRGQNVTFRCDPISEHNRLYWYRQTLGQGPEFLTYFQNEAQLEKSRLLSDRFSAERPKGSFSTLEIQRTEQGDSAMYLCAGVPGLANEQYFGPGTRLTVT.

For this clonotype: One base away lies a much larger clone, so this may be a sequencing read error. Because the CDR3's place on the DNA is in doubt, the DNA is left out and the CDR3 is given as listed by TCRdb. The V call is TRBV9, the J call TRBJ2-7. Germline V gives CDR1 SGDLS, CDR2 YYNGEE. The CDR3 is 15 amino acids long, termini counted. The CDR3 here is CASGGAGHIQYFEYF.

Worth noting for this clonotype: This CDR3 is missing its conserved last phenylalanine or tryptophan, likely due to a read error. V is TRBV2 and J is TRBJ2-3; maybe TRBD2 (6 bases). The J call is doubtful: the DNA matches TRBJ2-2 better. The CDR3 spans 14 residues. The germline gives CDR1 SNHLY, CDR2 FYNNEI. The DNA of the CDR3 is TGTGCCAGCAGCGATGGGGGAGGTCCCGATACGCTGTTTTGT. This translates into CASSDGGGPDTLFC.

In regard to this clonotype: At one end, the junction sequence differs from germline, possibly due to a read error. This chain connects TRBV10-2 to TRBJ2-1; no firm D call. The CDR3 consists of 13 residues. CDR1 is WSHSY and CDR2 is SAAADI in the germline V gene. The CDR3 reads CAIAGGTYNEQFF. The CDR3 nucleotides are TGTGCTATTGCTGGCGGTACCTACAATGAGCAGTTCTTC.

In the case of this clonotype: At one end, the junction sequence differs from germline, possibly due to a read error. The rearrangement links TRBV2 to TRBJ2-1, with a possible D match to TRBD2 (7 bases). The CDR3 totals 13 residues. The germline CDR1 and CDR2 sequences are SNHLY and FYNNEI. CDR3 amino acids: CASGGGGTDAQFF. Here the CDR3 DNA reads TGTGCCAGCGGGGGCGGGGGTACAGATGCGCAGTTTTTC. Full variable domain (missing parts from reference TRBV2 and TRBJ2-1): EPEVTQTPSHQVTQMGQEVILRCVPISNHLYFYWYRQILGQKVEFLVSFYNNEISEKSEIFDDQFSVERPDGSNFTLKIRSTKLEDSAMYFCASGGGGTDAQFFGPGTRLTVL.

The chain joins TRBV20-1 to TRBJ1-1, with D tentatively TRBD1 (6 bases). The CDR3 is 12 residues long. Germline V gene lookup returns CDR1 DFQATT and CDR2 SNEGSKA (reference sequence). The CDR3 sequence: CSTIGGNTEAFF. CDR3 nucleotides: TGCAGCACTATAGGGGGAAACACTGAAGCTTTCTTT.

The chain joins TRBV5-4 to TRBJ2-1; 9 bases match TRBD2. Germline V CDR1 and CDR2: SGHNT, YYREEE (reference sequence). This CDR3 spans 15 amino acids. V gave up 2 bases and J gave up 2 bases; unmatched junction bases: 2. The CDR3 sequence is CASSFSSGTYNEQFF. The CDR3, as DNA: TGTGCCAGCAGCTTCTCTAGCGGGACCTACAATGAGCAGTTCTTC. The full variable domain, completed using reference TRBV5-4 and TRBJ2-1, is ETGVTQSPTHLIKTRGQQVTLRCSSQSGHNTVSWYQQALGQGPQFIFQYYREEENGRGNFPPRFSGLQFPNYSSELNVNALELDDSALYLCASSFSSGTYNEQFFGPGTRLTVL.

The chain combines TRBV7-9 with TRBJ2-5; 8 bases are a match to TRBD1. The CDR3 consists of 14 residues. Unmatched junction bases numbered 1, after V lost 4 bases and J lost 0 bases. CDR1 SEHNR and CDR2 FQNEAQ come from the germline V gene (reference sequence). This CDR3 is CASSSGQDQETQYF. CDR3 nucleotide sequence: TGTGCCAGCAGCTCGGGACAGGACCAAGAGACCCAGTACTTC.

The rearrangement links TRBV7-2 to TRBJ2-7; D unresolved. Trimming cost V 4 bases and J 5 bases, with 6 bases left between them. The CDR3 length is 11 residues. Germline V lookup: CDR1 SGHTA, CDR2 FQGNSA. The CDR3, as DNA: TGTGCCAGCAGCTACTTCAACGAGCAGTACTTC. Translated, it gives CASSYFNEQYF.

A word on this clonotype: The CDR3 carries no conserved terminal phenylalanine or tryptophan, so it likely arises from a read error. No DNA is shown, since the ends of the CDR3 on it are uncertain; the CDR3 is the one TCRdb lists. The rearrangement links TRBV7-2 to TRBJ1-2. Germline CDR1 SGHTA, CDR2 FQGNSA. The CDR3 is 13 amino acids long, termini counted. The CDR3 loop reads CASSFLPGWRSLS.

Worth noting for this clonotype: A read error may produce the germline difference seen at one junction end. The chain carries TRBV7-9 and TRBJ2-3, with D maybe TRBD1 (5 bases). Germline V lookup: CDR1 SEHNR, CDR2 FQNEAQ (reference sequence). This CDR3 is built from 14 residues. The CDR3 region is CASMGPPDTDKQYF. The CDR3, as DNA: TGTGCCAGCATGGGGCCTCCGGACACAGATAAGCAGTATTTT. Drawing the rest from reference TRBV7-9 and TRBJ2-3, the complete variable domain is DTGVSQNPRHKITKRGQNVTFRCDPISEHNRLYWYRQTLGQGPEFLTYFQNEAQLEKSRLLSDRFSAERPKGSFSTLEIQRTEQGDSAMYLCASMGPPDTDKQYFGPGTRLTVL.

This chain connects TRBV29-1 to TRBJ1-1, with 8 bases lining up with TRBD1. The CDR3 is 13 amino acids. The germline gives CDR1 SQVTM, CDR2 ANQGSEA. J lost 1 base, V lost 6 bases, and 4 bases had no gene match. The CDR3: CSVGDRGNTEAFF. The CDR3 nucleotides are TGCAGCGTAGGTGACAGGGGGAACACTGAAGCTTTCTTT.

This rearrangement joins TRBV5-1 to TRBJ2-3, with 9 nucleotides matching TRBD1. The CDR3 runs 14 residues. Germline V gives CDR1 SGHRS, CDR2 YFSETQ. The V gene end was trimmed by 4 bases and the J gene end by 6 bases; junction bases not matched to a gene: 6. CDR3 sequence: CASSKQGAGDTQYF. CDR3 sequence (DNA): TGCGCCAGCAGCAAACAGGGGGCTGGCGATACGCAGTATTTT.

The chain carries TRBV7-9 and TRBJ2-1; D is possibly TRBD1 or TRBD2 (5 bases each). The CDR3 totals 16 residues. Germline V gives CDR1 SEHNR, CDR2 FQNEAQ (reference sequence). Trimming left V 9 bases short and J 13 bases short, with 31 bases between. CDR3: CASGDPMWREQYFQFF. CDR3 DNA: TGTGCCAGTGGGGACCCAATGTGGCGCGAGCAGTACTTCCAGTTCTTC.

This chain joins TRBV6-4 and TRBJ1-4, with unresolved D. V was shortened by 5 bases and J by 4 bases, with 14 bases between the two germline ends. The CDR3 is 15 amino acids. Per germline, CDR1 MRHNA and CDR2 SNTAGT. The chain's CDR3 is CASSLSTGYNEKLFF. In DNA form, the CDR3 reads TGTGCCAGCAGTTTGTCCACGGGGTATAATGAAAAACTGTTTTTT.